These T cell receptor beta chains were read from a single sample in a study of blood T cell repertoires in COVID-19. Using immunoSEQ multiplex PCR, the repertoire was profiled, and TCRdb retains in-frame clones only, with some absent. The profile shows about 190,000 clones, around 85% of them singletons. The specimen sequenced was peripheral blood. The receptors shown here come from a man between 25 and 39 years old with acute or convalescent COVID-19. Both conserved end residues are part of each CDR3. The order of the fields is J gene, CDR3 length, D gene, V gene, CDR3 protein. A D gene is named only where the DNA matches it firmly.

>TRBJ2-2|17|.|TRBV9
CASSVSGLTERAGELFF
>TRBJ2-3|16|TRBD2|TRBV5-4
CASSFGSGIATDTQYF
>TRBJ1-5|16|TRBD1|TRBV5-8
CASSSGQGLSNQPQHF
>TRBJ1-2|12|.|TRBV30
CACSQYSYGYTF
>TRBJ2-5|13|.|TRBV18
CASSRTLGETQYF
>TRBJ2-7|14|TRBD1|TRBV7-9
CASSAGTGPYEQYF
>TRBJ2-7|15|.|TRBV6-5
CASSPRQKGPYEQYF
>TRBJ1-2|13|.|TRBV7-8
CASSLWEAERYTF
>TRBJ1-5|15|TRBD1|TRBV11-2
CASSLVAGGNQPQHF
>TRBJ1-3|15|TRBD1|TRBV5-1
CASSFGTASGNTIYF
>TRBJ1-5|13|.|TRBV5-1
CASSLGGGQPQHF
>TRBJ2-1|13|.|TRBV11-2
CAIKGQGHNEQFF
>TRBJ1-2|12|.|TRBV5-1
CASSPRGSGYTF
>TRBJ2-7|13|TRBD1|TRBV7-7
CASSFETGLEQYF